These 3 T cell receptor beta chains originate from one sample sequenced in a study of vaccination effects on CD4 cells after COVID-19. Before sequencing took place, the ViraFEST assay used viral peptide pools to expand antigen-specific CD4+ T cells. Isolating CD4+ T cells followed less than 11 days of culture. PCR-confirmed SARS-CoV-2 infection occurred in the person between March and December 2020. Participants were vaccinated with two doses of either the BNT162b2 or mRNA-1273 vaccine. Their recognized antigens are unknown. TCRdb's copy holds only in-frame clones and misses some; the assay was immunoSEQ multiplex PCR. The profile shows 14,000 or so clones, about three quarters of them singletons. The sequences come from CD4+ T cells from PBMCs cultured with HCoV-NL63 spike peptides, collected after COVID-19 vaccination. These receptors all come from a human donor who had a prior SARS-CoV-2 infection.

This chain uses TRBV6-1 with TRBJ1-1; D uncertain. CDR3 length: 13 residues. Germline V gene sequence: CDR1 MNHNS, CDR2 SASEGT. V gave up 3 bases and J gave up 2 bases, with 7 bases separating them. CDR3 sequence reads: CASSDADNTEAFF. The DNA of the CDR3 is TGTGCCAGCAGTGACGCGGATAACACTGAAGCTTTCTTT.

This clone was observed a handful of times. The chain joins TRBV13 to TRBJ1-2; D not certain. V was clipped by 2 bases and J by 1 base, with 11 bases between them. CDR1 is PRHDT, CDR2 FYEKMQ, per germline (reference sequence). This CDR3 region has 15 residues. The CDR3: CASSLQRGFNYGYTF. The CDR3, as DNA: TGTGCCAGCAGCTTACAGAGAGGGTTTAACTATGGCTACACCTTC.

V and J are TRBV30 and TRBJ2-5, with D maybe TRBD2 (6 bases). The CDR3 sequence is 11 residues long. Germline V gene data show CDR1 as GTSNPN and CDR2 as SVGIG (reference sequence). Trimming shortened V by 3 bases and J by 9 bases, and 11 bases separated the two germline ends. In nucleotides, the CDR3 is TGTGCCTGGAGCCGGGACTCGGCCCAGTACTTC. It is translated as CAWSRDSAQYF.